Sequencing of this T cell receptor (beta chain) was carried out in a study of cytomegalovirus exposure and HLA in healthy donors. Primers included in the PCR were 60 Vbeta and 13 Jbeta primers. TCRdb's table, derived via immunoSEQ multiplex PCR, lists solely in-frame clones and lacks some. The sample yields around 190,000 clones, over 60% seen once. V lost 8 bases and J 2 bases, leaving 16 bases between the germline ends. From germline, CDR1 is MNHEY and CDR2 SVGAGI. This CDR3 comprises 15 residues. Findings of the study overall: Among the most significant clusters, several appeared linked to common viral pathogens in a later analysis.

Comment on this clone: The antigen remains undetermined.

This rearrangement joins TRBV6-5 to TRBJ1-5; possible D gene TRBD1, 5 bases. The origin of this receptor is a middle-aged man in good health and CMV-seronegative. Sequencing was done on a sample of PBMCs. CDR3 in amino acids: CASLGVGVGNQPQHF. In nucleotides, the CDR3 is TGTGCCAGCTTGGGCGTAGGGGTCGGCAATCAGCCCCAGCATTTT.